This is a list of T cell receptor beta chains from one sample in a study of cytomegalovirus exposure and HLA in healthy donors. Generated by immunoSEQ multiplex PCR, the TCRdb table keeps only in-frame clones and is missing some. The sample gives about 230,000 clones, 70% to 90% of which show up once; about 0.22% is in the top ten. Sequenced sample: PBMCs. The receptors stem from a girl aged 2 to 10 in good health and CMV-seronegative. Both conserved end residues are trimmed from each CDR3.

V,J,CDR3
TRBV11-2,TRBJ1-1,ASSSNRGRPTEAF
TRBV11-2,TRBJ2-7,ASSSTTGGYEQY
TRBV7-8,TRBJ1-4,ASSLVGTGTNEKLF
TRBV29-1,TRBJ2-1,SVDGAGGPEQF
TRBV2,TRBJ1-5,ASSRAGGNSNQPQH
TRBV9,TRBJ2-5,ASSVGGSGGETQY
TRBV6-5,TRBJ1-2,ASSPRTVPNYGYT
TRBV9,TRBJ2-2,ASSVELAGNTGELF
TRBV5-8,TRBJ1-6,ASSWMGTGVPNSPLH
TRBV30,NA,AWSVGTGDEQY
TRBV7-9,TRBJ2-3,ASSKDPRQITDTQY
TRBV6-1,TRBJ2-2,ASSVGQGNTGELF
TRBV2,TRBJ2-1,ASTLLGTSGNEQF
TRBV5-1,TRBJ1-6,ASSWNLRGVNSPLH
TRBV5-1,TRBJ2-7,ASSLQGGLFDEQY
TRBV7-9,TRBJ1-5,ASSLLSGGKNQPQH
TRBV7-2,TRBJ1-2,ASSFTGTGIPYGYT
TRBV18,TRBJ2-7,ASSPPGLAATYEQY
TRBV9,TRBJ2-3,ASSVTSSGGGDTQY
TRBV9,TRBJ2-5,ASSVDVGAGGGETQY
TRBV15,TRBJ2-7,ATSRARGYEQY
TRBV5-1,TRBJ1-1,ASSSEQGRTEAF
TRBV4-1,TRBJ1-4,ASSLSRQGEKLF
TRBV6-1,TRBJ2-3,ASSTMTSTDTQY
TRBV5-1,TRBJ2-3,ASSSTGGTDTQY
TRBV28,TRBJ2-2,ASSNPSGRAPNTGELF
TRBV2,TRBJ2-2,ASISGTGETGELF
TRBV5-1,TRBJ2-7,ASSLRDTYEQY
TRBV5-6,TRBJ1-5,ASSLGGELGQPQH
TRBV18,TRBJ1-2,ASSPDRGYGYT
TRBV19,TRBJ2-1,ASSGLAGDEQF
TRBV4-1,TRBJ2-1,ASSQVTLRGNPTIEQF
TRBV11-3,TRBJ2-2,ASSFLAGATGELF
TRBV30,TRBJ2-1,AWSLQSSYNEQF
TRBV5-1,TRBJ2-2,ASRTGLAGGATGELF
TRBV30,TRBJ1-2,AWSFRQKTNYGYT
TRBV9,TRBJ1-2,ASSGTGGSGYT
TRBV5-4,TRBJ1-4,ASSFMTDEKLF
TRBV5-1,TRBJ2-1,ASSLGTNHNEQF
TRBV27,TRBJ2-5,ASAVTRLAEKETQY
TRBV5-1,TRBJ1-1,ASSPGTGGPEAF
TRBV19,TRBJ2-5,ASSARQNQETQY
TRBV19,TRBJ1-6,ASTLGVDSLNSPLH
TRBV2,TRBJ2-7,ASRLGLASEQY
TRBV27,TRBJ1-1,ASSLRGSTEAF
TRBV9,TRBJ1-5,ASSVSIRQGQGQPQH
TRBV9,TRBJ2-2,ASSVSSGGGGELF
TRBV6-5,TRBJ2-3,ASSYSKGPGGDTQY
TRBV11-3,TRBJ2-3,ASSFRWADTQY
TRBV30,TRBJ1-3,AWSRSRTAYSGNTIY
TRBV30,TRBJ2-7,AWRGRATSLGQY
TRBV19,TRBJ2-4,ASGPGQGNIQY
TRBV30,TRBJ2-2,AWSVGGTGELF
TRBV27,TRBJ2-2,ASRQGFGELF
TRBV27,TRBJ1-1,ASSRPGQRNQAF
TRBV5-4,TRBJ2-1,ASSLSSGSHNEQF
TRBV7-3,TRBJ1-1,ASSLTRAGSTEAF